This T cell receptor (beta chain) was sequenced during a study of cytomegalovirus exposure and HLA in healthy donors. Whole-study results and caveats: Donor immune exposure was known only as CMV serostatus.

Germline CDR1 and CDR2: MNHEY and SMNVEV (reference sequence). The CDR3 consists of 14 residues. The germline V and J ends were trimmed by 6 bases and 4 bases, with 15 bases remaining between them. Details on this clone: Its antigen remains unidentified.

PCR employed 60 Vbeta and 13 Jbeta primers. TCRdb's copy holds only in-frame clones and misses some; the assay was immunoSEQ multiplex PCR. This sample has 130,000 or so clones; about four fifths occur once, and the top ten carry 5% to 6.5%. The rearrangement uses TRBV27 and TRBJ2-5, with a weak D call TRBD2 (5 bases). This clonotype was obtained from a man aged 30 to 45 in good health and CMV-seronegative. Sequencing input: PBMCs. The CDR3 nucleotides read TGTGCCAGCAGAGATACGGGGTTCAGAGAGACCCAGTACTTC. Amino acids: CASRDTGFRETQYF.